Each of the 21 T cell receptor beta chains below was sequenced from the same sample in a study of beta chain features in type 1 diabetes. Whole-study results and caveats: Moderately but significantly shorter TCRB CDR3s were found in Type 1 diabetes patients in all four CD4+ subsets.

For these TCRs, the target antigens are not known. Expressed TCRB transcripts were sequenced because the isolated RNA had all been reverse transcribed beforehand. Some clones are missing from TCRdb's copy, which holds only in-frame ones; the method was immunoSEQ multiplex PCR. The data contain around 160,000 clones, approximately 9.1% of them singletons. Sequenced: central memory CD4+ T cells from blood. The receptors were sampled from a woman in her 30s with type 1 diabetes.

This clone appeared a few times. The rearrangement links TRBV10-2 to TRBJ2-1; D remains ambiguous. CDR1 is WSHSY and CDR2 is SAAADI in the germline V gene. This CDR3 contains 16 residues. Trimming removed 3 bases from V and 7 bases from J, with 19 bases in between. The CDR3 spells CASSDVALVRGNEQFF. The CDR3 DNA sequence: TGCGCCAGCAGTGACGTTGCCCTAGTGCGTGGTAATGAGCAGTTCTTC.

This clone was recorded a few times. V is TRBV23-1 and J is TRBJ2-7, with TRBD1 matching over 7 bases. TRBV23-1 is filed as an ORF, its function uncertain. Unmatched junction bases numbered 2, after V lost 0 bases and J lost 3 bases. The CDR3 is made up of 14 amino acids. The chain's CDR3 is CASSQSRQGYEQYF. The CDR3, as DNA: TGCGCCAGCAGTCAATCGCGACAGGGCTACGAGCAGTACTTC.

The rearrangement links TRBV2 to TRBJ2-3, with D possibly matching TRBD1 (7 bases). This CDR3 contains 15 residues. CDR1 SNHLY and CDR2 FYNNEI come from the germline V gene. The germline V and J ends were trimmed by 6 bases and 0 bases, with 13 bases remaining between them. The CDR3 DNA reads as TGTGCCAGCAGGCAGGGGGGCTCCAGCACAGATACGCAGTATTTT. This gives the protein CASRQGGSSTDTQYF.

In its sample, this clone was seen a few times. The CDR3 sequence: CASRGWRENTGELFF. The CDR3 DNA reads TGTGCCAGCCGAGGGTGGCGGGAGAACACCGGGGAGCTGTTTTTT. The genes are TRBV7-9 and TRBJ2-2; weak D call: TRBD2 (6 bases). Between the trimmed V and J ends, which lost 8 bases and 1 base, there was a span of 14 bases. This CDR3 is built from 15 residues. Germline V CDR1 and CDR2: SEHNR, FQNEAQ (reference sequence).

The genes are TRBV15 and TRBJ2-1, with D possibly matching TRBD1 (5 bases). Trimming cost V 1 base and J 0 bases, with 13 bases left between them. The CDR3 runs 17 residues. The V gene's germline CDR1 is LNHNV and CDR2 YYDKDF (reference sequence). CDR3 in DNA: TGTGCCACCAGCAGAGGAACCCAGGGTAGCTCCTACAATGAGCAGTTCTTC. This codes for CATSRGTQGSSYNEQFF.

This clone was counted only a few times. The chain carries TRBV29-1 and TRBJ1-3; D is perhaps TRBD1 (5 bases). The CDR3 covers 15 residues. Germline V lookup: CDR1 SQVTM, CDR2 ANQGSEA. The V and J ends lost 4 bases and 0 bases respectively, with 13 bases between them. The CDR3 DNA reads TGCAGCGTTGTGGGGGGACTCAGCTCTGGAAACACCATATATTTT. Its translation is CSVVGGLSSGNTIYF.

This clone was found a few times. The rearrangement joins TRBV28 to TRBJ1-1; 9 bases line up with TRBD1. Losses at the gene ends were 4 bases for V and 5 bases for J; bases not matched to a gene: 11. The CDR3 runs 16 residues. Per germline, CDR1 MDHEN and CDR2 SYDVKM. CDR3 residues: CASSSDYRGLGTEAFF. The CDR3 DNA reads as TGTGCCAGCAGTTCAGACTACAGGGGGCTGGGGACTGAAGCTTTCTTT. The whole variable domain, remainder taken from reference TRBV28 and TRBJ1-1, is DVKVTQSSRYLVKRTGEKVFLECVQDMDHENMFWYRQDPGLGLRLIYFSYDVKMKEKGDIPEGYSVSREKKERFSLILESASTNQTSMYLCASSSDYRGLGTEAFFGQGTRLTVV.

In this sample, this clone turned up a few times. This chain connects TRBV27 to TRBJ2-6, with D tentatively TRBD1 (6 bases). The ends were cut back, 6 bases at V and 0 bases at J, with 15 bases in the middle. Germline lookup yields CDR1 MNHEY and CDR2 SMNVEV (reference sequence). This CDR3 is built from 17 residues. The CDR3 DNA is TGTGCCAGCAGACCAACCACAGGGATCTCTGGGGCCAACGTCCTGACTTTC. This encodes CASRPTTGISGANVLTF.

This clone was detected a few times. The chain employs TRBV7-2 and TRBJ1-1, with a possible D match to TRBD1 (5 bases). With 5 bases removed from V and 1 base from J, the gap between germline ends came to 11 bases. Germline-derived CDR1 and CDR2 are SGHTA and FQGNSA. The CDR3 contains 14 residues. CDR3 DNA: TGTGCCAGCAGCCCCACGGGGGGGAACACTGAAGCTTTCTTT. Encoded protein: CASSPTGGNTEAFF.

This clone was seen only a few times. The rearrangement uses TRBV7-9 and TRBJ2-6; the D gene is possibly TRBD1 (5 bases). The germline CDR1 and CDR2 sequences are SEHNR and FQNEAQ (reference sequence). This CDR3 spans 18 amino acids. Deletions cut 4 bases from V and 1 base from J, with 17 bases between. The CDR3 DNA follows: TGTGCCAGCAGCTCCGGACAAGAAGCGCGATCTGGGGCCAACGTCCTGACTTTC. Translating it yields CASSSGQEARSGANVLTF.

The rearrangement links TRBV7-9 to TRBJ2-5; 8 bases fit TRBD1. This CDR3 comprises 17 residues. The ends lost 5 bases at V and 4 bases at J; junction bases unmatched: 15. Per the germline V gene, CDR1 is SEHNR and CDR2 is FQNEAQ (reference sequence). DNA of the CDR3: TGTGCCAGCAGCCCGCTACTCCTGACTGGACAGGGAGAGACCCAGTACTTC. It translates to CASSPLLLTGQGETQYF.

The chain couples TRBV6-1 to TRBJ2-3; tentative D call: TRBD1 (6 bases). Trimming stripped 11 bases from V and 1 base from J, with 13 bases between. This CDR3 region has 13 residues. The germline V gene has CDR1 MNHNS and CDR2 SASEGT. The CDR3 region is CAGGQTGTDTQYF. The CDR3 coding sequence is TGTGCCGGAGGACAGACCGGCACAGATACGCAGTATTTT.

In its sample, this clone was seen a few times. The chain joins TRBV11-2 to TRBJ2-7; TRBD2 agrees at 10 bases. V dropped 1 base and J dropped 5; count of bases not matched to a gene: 2. Germline V gives CDR1 SGHAT, CDR2 FQNNGV. This CDR3 is 14 amino acids long. The CDR3: CASSLALAGDEQYF. The CDR3 coding sequence is TGTGCCAGCAGCTTAGCGCTAGCGGGAGACGAGCAGTACTTC.

This clone was seen a few times. J is TRBJ2-2 and V is TRBV4-2; a possible D gene is TRBD2 (7 bases). The CDR3 loop spans 16 amino acids. The germline V gene encodes CDR1 LGHNA and CDR2 YNFKEQ. The V end lost 1 base, the J end lost 4 bases, and 13 bases lay between the germline ends. CDR3 in amino acids: CASSQGVGGGTGELFF. Here the CDR3 DNA reads TGTGCCAGCAGCCAAGGAGTGGGAGGGGGCACCGGGGAGCTGTTTTTT.

This clone turned up a few times. The chain combines TRBV28 with TRBJ2-1, with 9 bases matching TRBD2. The CDR3 has 16 residues. V trimming: 7 bases; J trimming: 7 bases; junction bases outside the gene matches: 14. Germline values: CDR1 MDHEN, CDR2 SYDVKM. CDR3 amino acids: CASNLGGSGRRNEQFF. In DNA form, the CDR3 reads TGTGCCAGCAACCTCGGGGGTAGCGGGAGAAGGAATGAGCAGTTCTTC.

V gene TRBV19 combines with J gene TRBJ2-7; possible D gene TRBD2, 5 bases. The length of the CDR3 is 14 residues. Germline loops: CDR1 LNHDA, CDR2 SQIVND (reference sequence). Trimming pared 5 bases from V and 4 bases from J, leaving 15 bases between. The CDR3 spells CASSPGIMMYEQYF. The CDR3 nucleotides are TGTGCCAGTAGTCCCGGGATTATGATGTACGAGCAGTACTTC.

This clone came up a few times. The chain links TRBV7-8 to TRBJ2-1; D is possibly TRBD2 (6 bases). The V end lost 5 bases, the J end lost 9 bases, and 14 bases lay between the germline ends. This CDR3 spans 13 amino acids. Germline V gene data show CDR1 as SGHVS and CDR2 as FQNEAQ. CDR3: CASSLSGHTEQFF. The CDR3 DNA reads as TGTGCCAGCAGCCTTAGCGGTCACACTGAGCAGTTCTTC.

The sample holds a few counts of this clone. The genes are TRBV11-2 and TRBJ1-2, with D maybe TRBD1 (5 bases). The CDR3 consists of 16 residues. Germline V lookup: CDR1 SGHAT, CDR2 FQNNGV. V was cut by 2 bases and J by 3 bases, with 16 bases left in between. CDR3 loop: CASSLNKGRRYYGYTF. CDR3 nucleotide sequence: TGTGCCAGCAGCTTAAACAAGGGGCGAAGGTACTATGGCTACACCTTC.

The chain recombines TRBV19 with TRBJ2-1, with TRBD1 matching over 7 bases. The germline gives CDR1 LNHDA, CDR2 SQIVND (reference sequence). The junction had 8 bases not matched to a gene; V was cut back by 1 base and J by 5 bases. This CDR3 is 16 amino acids long. The CDR3 loop is CASSIGQGRRDNEQFF. The CDR3 DNA follows: TGTGCCAGTAGTATAGGACAGGGTCGGAGAGACAATGAGCAGTTCTTC.

The chain carries TRBV6-1 and TRBJ2-3; D is uncertain. CDR1 is MNHNS and CDR2 is SASEGT in the germline V gene. V was trimmed by 4 bases and J by 0 bases, leaving 14 bases between them. This CDR3 has 16 amino acids. The CDR3 DNA sequence: TGTGCCAGCAGTGGAAGTCTTGGGCGTAGCACAGATACGCAGTATTTT. Amino acids: CASSGSLGRSTDTQYF.

The J gene is TRBJ1-2, the V gene TRBV18; D is uncertain. This CDR3 contains 12 residues. Per germline, CDR1 KGHSH and CDR2 LQKENI. Trimming left V 3 bases short and J 5 bases short, with 7 bases between. Here the CDR3 reads CASSPGLYGYTF. CDR3 coding DNA: TGTGCCAGCTCACCGGGCCTATATGGCTACACCTTC.